The present TCR beta chain was sequenced within a study of cytomegalovirus exposure and HLA in healthy donors. Study-level points and caveats: A missense variant in DCLRE1C was later tied to TCR beta V- and J-gene trimming. Several of the most significant clusters appeared linked to common viral pathogens, based on a later analysis. Rarity characterized most TCR sequences, yet some public TCRs appeared in many donors.

13 Jbeta primers and 60 Vbeta primers were used for the PCR. Some clones are missing from TCRdb's copy, which holds only in-frame ones; the method was immunoSEQ multiplex PCR. The sample holds about 180,000 clones, around 80% seen once. With respect to this clone: Its cognate antigen is unknown.

Germline-derived CDR1 and CDR2 are SGHAT and FQNNGV. The CDR3 is 15 amino acids. The junction had 6 bases not matched to a gene; V was cut back by 5 bases and J by 2 bases. The rearrangement links TRBV11-2 to TRBJ2-7; 10 bases align to TRBD1. The sample comprised PBMCs. The origin of this receptor is a man between 18 and 35 years old in good health and CMV-seronegative. The CDR3, as DNA: TGTGCCAGCAGCCCGGGACAGGGGCTTACCTACGAGCAGTACTTC. Translating gives CASSPGQGLTYEQYF.